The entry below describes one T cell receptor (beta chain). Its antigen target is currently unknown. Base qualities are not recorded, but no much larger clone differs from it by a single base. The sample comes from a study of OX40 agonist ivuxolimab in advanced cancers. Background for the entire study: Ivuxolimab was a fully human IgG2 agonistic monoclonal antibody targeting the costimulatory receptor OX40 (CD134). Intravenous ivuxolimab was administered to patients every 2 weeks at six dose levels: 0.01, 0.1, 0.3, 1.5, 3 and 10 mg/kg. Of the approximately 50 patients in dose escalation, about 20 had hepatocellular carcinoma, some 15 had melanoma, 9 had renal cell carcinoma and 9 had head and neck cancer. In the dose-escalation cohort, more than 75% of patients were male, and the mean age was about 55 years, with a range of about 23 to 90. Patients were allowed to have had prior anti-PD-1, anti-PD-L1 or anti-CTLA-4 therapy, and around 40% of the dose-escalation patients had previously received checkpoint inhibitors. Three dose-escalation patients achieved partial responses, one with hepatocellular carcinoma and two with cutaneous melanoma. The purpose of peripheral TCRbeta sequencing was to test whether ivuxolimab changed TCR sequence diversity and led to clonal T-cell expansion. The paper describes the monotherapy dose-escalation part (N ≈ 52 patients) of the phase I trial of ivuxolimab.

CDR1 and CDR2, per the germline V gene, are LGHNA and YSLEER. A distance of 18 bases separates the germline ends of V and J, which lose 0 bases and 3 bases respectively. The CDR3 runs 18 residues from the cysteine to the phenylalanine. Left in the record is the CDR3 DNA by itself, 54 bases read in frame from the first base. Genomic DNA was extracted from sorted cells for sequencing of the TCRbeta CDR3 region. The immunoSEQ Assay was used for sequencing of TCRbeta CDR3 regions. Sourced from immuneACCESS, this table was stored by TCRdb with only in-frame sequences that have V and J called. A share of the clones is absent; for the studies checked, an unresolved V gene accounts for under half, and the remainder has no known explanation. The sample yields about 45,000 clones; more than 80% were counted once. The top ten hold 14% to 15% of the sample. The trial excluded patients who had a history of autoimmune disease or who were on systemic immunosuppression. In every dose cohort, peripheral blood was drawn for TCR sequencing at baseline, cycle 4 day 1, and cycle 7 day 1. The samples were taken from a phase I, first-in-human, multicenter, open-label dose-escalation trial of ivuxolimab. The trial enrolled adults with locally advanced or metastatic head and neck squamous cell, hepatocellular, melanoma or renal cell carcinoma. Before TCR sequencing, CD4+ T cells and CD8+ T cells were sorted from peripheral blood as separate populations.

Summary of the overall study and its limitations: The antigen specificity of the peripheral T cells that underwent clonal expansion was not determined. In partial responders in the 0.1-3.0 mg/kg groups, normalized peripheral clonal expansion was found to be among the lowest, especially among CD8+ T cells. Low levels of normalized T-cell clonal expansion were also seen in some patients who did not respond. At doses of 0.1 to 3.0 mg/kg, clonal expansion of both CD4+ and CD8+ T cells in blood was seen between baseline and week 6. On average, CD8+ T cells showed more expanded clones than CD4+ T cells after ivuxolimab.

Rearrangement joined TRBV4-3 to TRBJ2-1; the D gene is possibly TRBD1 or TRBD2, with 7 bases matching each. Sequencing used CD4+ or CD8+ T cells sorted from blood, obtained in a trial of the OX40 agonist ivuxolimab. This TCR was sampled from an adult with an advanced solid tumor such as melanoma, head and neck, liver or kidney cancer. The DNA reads TGCGCCAGCAGCCAAGATATGGGCAGGGGGGGCTACTACAATGAGCAGTTCTTC. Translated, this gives CASSQDMGRGGYYNEQFF.